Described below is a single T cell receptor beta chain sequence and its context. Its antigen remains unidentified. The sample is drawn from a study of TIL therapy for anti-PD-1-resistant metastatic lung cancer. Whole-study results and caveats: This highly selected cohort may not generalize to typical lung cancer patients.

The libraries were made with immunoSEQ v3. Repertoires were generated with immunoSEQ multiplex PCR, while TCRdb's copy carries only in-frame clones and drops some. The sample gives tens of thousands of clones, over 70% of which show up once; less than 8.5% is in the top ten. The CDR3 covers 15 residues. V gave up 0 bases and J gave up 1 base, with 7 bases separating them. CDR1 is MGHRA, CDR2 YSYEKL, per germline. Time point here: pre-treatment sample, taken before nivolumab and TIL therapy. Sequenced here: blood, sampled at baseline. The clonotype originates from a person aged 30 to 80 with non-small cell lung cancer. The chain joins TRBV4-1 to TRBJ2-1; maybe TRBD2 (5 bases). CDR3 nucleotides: TGCGCCAGCAGCCAAGACGGGAATTCCTACAATGAGCAGTTCTTC. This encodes CASSQDGNSYNEQFF.